This TCR beta chain is from a study of glioma-infiltrating T cells. V lost 3 bases to trimming and J lost 4 bases; unmatched junction nucleotides: 8. The CDR3 consists of 16 residues. Germline V gene sequence: CDR1 MNHNS, CDR2 SASEGT. This clonotype came up many times. Amplification of TCR alpha and beta CDR3 regions from RNA used iRepertoire nested multiplex PCR. MiXCR, applied by TCRdb to the multiplex PCR reads, yields one record per CDR3 protein. The sample has about 130,000 distinct CDR3 sequences; less than 30% are singletons. The origin of this receptor is a human donor with low-grade glioma or glioblastoma, undergoing nonglioma brain surgery, or in good health (not recorded which). The chain employs TRBV6-1 and TRBJ1-2; 10 nucleotides match TRBD1. Sequenced sample: glioma tissue, nonneoplastic brain tissue, or PBMCs (not recorded which). CDR3 region: CASSEKKTGGIYGYTF. The CDR3 nucleotides read TGTGCCAGCAGTGAGAAAAAGACAGGGGGCATCTATGGCTACACCTTC.